The entry that follows covers one TCR beta chain sequence. The clone's antigen remains unknown. Base qualities are not recorded, but no much larger clone differs from it by a single base. The CDR3 regions of human TCRbeta chains were subjected to immunosequencing. In the original analysis: Repertoire TCRs were matched against a reference library of SARS-CoV-2-specific TCRs generated with the MIRA antigen-specificity platform. Breadth was defined as the fraction of unique TCRs that were SARS-CoV-2-associated, and depth was defined as the fraction of total T cells that were SARS-CoV-2-associated. Using the MIRA data, each spike-specific TCR was mapped to the spike region that the TCR reacts to and placed in a CD4 or CD8 class. Log10-transformed breadth and depth values were compared by one-way ANOVA with Sidak's multiple comparisons tests. The source is immuneACCESS, and TCRdb retained only in-frame sequences with V and J called. Part of the clones is not carried over; for the studies checked, unresolved V genes explain less than half of this, and the remainder is unexplained. V and J calls and clone size are as listed in that table; D and trimming were resolved from the DNA. A total of about 73,000 clones appear in this sample, approximately 87% of them only once. The ten largest clones represent more than 1.2% of the sample.

The data derive from a study of T cell responses to AZD1222 COVID-19 vaccine (dated by TCRdb to the early 2020s). For context, the study as a whole: TCR sequencing was performed for some 250 trial participants, of whom about 200 were given two doses of AZD1222 and about 25 were given two doses of MenACWY control vaccine. Trial participants were enrolled by age into 18-55, 56-69 and 70-plus year subgroups, with roughly 160, 29 and 62 TCR-sequenced participants respectively. What the study reported, not specific to this receptor: Because no day 14 peak-response samples were available, repertoires were characterized only after the peak T cell response. In the small 56-69-year group, the increase in depth fell short of significance, most likely because of low power. Reportedly, close to half of the unique spike-specific TCRs recognized epitopes lying outside the regions that are mutated in the B.1.351 and B.1.1.7 variants. Conclusions about previously exposed vaccinees are limited, since just six or seven AZD1222 recipients were seropositive for SARS-CoV-2 at baseline. After two AZD1222 doses, spike-specific TCR breadth and depth were significantly higher than at day 0 and than in MenACWY recipients. The whole spike protein was spanned by vaccine-associated CD4 TCRs, and dominant responses were seen in regions 160-218 and 743-854. Participants were mostly white British and included more females than males, and it was suggested by the authors that clonal diversity may have been underestimated.

The time point label corresponds to: about 28 days (+/-7) after the second vaccine dose. AZD1222 recipients given second doses at about 4 weeks or at about 12 weeks were pooled, since spike-specific TCR depth and breadth were not found to differ between the two schedules. Vaccinee samples were obtained from the UK trials COV001 and COV002, which included a single-blind randomized controlled phase 2/3 trial of AZD1222 (ChAdOx1 nCoV-19) in healthy adults. For TCRbeta chain sequencing, PBMC samples were collected from trial participants at day 0 and at day 28 after the second dose. V is cut by 5 bases and J by 2 bases, and the space between the germline ends is 14 bases. CDR1 and CDR2 were assigned from the germline V gene as SNHLY and FYNNEI. The CDR3 numbers 15 residues from cysteine through phenylalanine. The retained sequence is limited to the CDR3, 45 bases, with the frame set at the first base.

The rearrangement joined TRBV2 to TRBJ2-3; matching of 5 bases hints at TRBD1 as the D gene. The clonotype was recovered from an adult who received the AZD1222 COVID-19 vaccine. The sequences come from peripheral blood, collected 28 days after the second AZD1222 dose. CDR3 loop: CASSYKDTSTDTQYF. The nucleotide sequence is TGTGCCAGCAGTTATAAGGACACATCCACAGATACGCAGTATTTT.